This T cell receptor beta chain was found in a study of CD8 T cells in Susac syndrome. V was trimmed by 5 bases and J by 1 base, leaving 6 bases between them. Germline-derived CDR1 and CDR2 are MDHEN and SYDVKM. CDR3 length: 13 amino acids. TEMRA cells were enriched by FACS, while CD8+ and CD4+ T cells were obtained through a negative isolation that was performed magnetically. Random hexamers were used to reverse transcribe 0.5 to 1 ug of RNA. TCRdb processed the immunoSEQ multiplex PCR reads anew with MiXCR; each CDR3 protein has one entry. Among about 140,000 distinct CDR3 sequences listed, 95% were seen once.

The source of this sequence is a human donor with Susac syndrome. The chain uses TRBV28 and TRBJ2-1; D remains unclear. What was sequenced was CD4+ T cells from PBMCs. CDR3 DNA sequence: TGTGCCAGCAGTATAGGTTCCTACAATGAGCAGTTCTTC. Amino acids: CASSIGSYNEQFF. Full variable domain (rest looked up from reference TRBV28 and TRBJ2-1): DVKVTQSSRYLVKRTGEKVFLECVQDMDHENMFWYRQDPGLGLRLIYFSYDVKMKEKGDIPEGYSVSREKKERFSLILESASTNQTSMYLCASSIGSYNEQFFGPGTRLTVL.